This TCR beta chain was captured in a study of T cells after yellow fever vaccination. Germline V gives CDR1 LGHDT, CDR2 YNNKEL (reference sequence). After removal of 5 bases from V and 5 bases from J, the junction contained 6 bases not matched to a gene. This CDR3 region has 14 residues. The study, taken as a whole, reports: Researchers noted that a small share of clonotypes showed up in both CD4 and CD8 compartments. The booster response re-showed most primary clones: approximately 95% CD4, 88% CD8.

TCRdb processed the 5' RACE reads anew with MiXCR; each CDR3 protein has one entry. Seen here are about 430,000 distinct CDR3 sequences, around 19% observed once, and the top ten hold 15% to 20%. This clonotype occurred a few times. What it binds is unknown. This rearrangement joins TRBV3-1 to TRBJ1-2; 9 nucleotides align to TRBD1. The source of this sequence is a man between 18 and 29 years old who received the YFV17D yellow fever vaccine. The sample here was PBMCs, taken before the yellow fever booster vaccination. CDR3 bases: TGTGCCAGCAGCGGGACAGGGCCCTCGTATGGCTACACCTTC. Translated: CASSGTGPSYGYTF.